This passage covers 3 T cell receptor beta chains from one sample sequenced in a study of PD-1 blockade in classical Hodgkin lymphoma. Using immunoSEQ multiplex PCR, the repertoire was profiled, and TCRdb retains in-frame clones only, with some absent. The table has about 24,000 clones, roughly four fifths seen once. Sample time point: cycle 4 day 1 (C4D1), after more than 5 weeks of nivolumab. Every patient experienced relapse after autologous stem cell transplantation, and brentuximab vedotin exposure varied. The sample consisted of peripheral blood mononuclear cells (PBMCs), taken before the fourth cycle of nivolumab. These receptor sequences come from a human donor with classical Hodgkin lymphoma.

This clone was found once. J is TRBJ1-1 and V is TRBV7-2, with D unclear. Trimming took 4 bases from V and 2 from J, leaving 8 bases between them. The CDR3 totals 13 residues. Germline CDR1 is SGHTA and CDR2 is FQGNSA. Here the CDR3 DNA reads TGTGCCAGCAGCTCCAGTGGAAACACTGAAGCTTTCTTT. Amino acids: CASSSSGNTEAFF.

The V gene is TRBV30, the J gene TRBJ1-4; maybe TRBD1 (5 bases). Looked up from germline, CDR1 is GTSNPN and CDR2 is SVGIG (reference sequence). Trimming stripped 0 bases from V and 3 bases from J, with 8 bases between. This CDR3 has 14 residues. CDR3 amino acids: CAWSVGGSNEKLFF. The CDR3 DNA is TGTGCCTGGAGTGTTGGGGGTTCTAATGAAAAACTGTTTTTT. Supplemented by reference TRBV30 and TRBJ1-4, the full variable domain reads SQTIHQWPATLVQPVGSPLSLECTVEGTSNPNLYWYRQAAGRGLQLLFYSVGIGQISSEVPQNLSASRPQDRQFILSSKKLLLSDSGFYLCAWSVGGSNEKLFFGSGTQLSVL.

For the CDR3, the DNA is TGTGCCAGCAGTTACTCTCGGGGGAACCTACAAAAACTGTTTTTT. Translation gives CASSYSRGNLQKLFF. The rearrangement joins TRBV6-6 to TRBJ1-4, with D maybe TRBD1 (5 bases). The CDR3 covers 15 residues. Trimming cost V 0 bases and J 9 bases, with 14 bases left between them. Germline CDR1 and CDR2: MNHNY and SVGAGI (reference sequence).